This T cell receptor beta chain was observed in a study of blood T cell repertoires in COVID-19. Trimming pared 5 bases from V and 8 bases from J, leaving 24 bases between. Germline CDR1 is LNHDA and CDR2 is SQIVND (reference sequence). CDR3 length equals 16 residues. Using immunoSEQ multiplex PCR, the repertoire was profiled, and TCRdb retains in-frame clones only, with some absent. The table lists around 190,000 clones, around four fifths of them singletons. Specimen: peripheral blood. This TCR came from an older man with active or convalescent COVID-19. V is TRBV19 and J is TRBJ1-2, with a weak D call TRBD1 (6 bases). The CDR3 loop is CASSALGDTKGRGYTF. The CDR3 DNA reads TGTGCCAGTAGTGCATTAGGGGACACGAAGGGACGGGGCTACACCTTC.